The 25 T cell receptor beta chains presented below share a single source sample, sequenced in a study of human T cells and chemical hapten exposure. TCRdb fed the RACE reads into MiXCR, producing one record per CDR3 protein. The sample carries a few hundred thousand distinct CDR3 sequences, 5.5% recorded once. As for time point: pre-sensitization, week 0. Treatment reported: therapeutic diphenylcyclopropenone sensitization with weekly scalp DPC. The sample consisted of whole blood, taken in connection with sensitization to the hapten diphenylcyclopropenone (DPC). These receptors came from a woman aged 18-29 years with alopecia areata. Some clones in this sample may be carry-over from other donors' samples.

This clonotype has a handful of counts. This chain uses TRBV7-2 with TRBJ2-7; possibly TRBD1 or TRBD2 for D (5 bases each). The V gene's germline CDR1 is SGHTA and CDR2 FQGNSA. Trimming left V 1 base short and J 3 bases short, with 16 bases between. The CDR3 totals 16 residues. The CDR3 protein is CASSLEGPENYYEQYF. The CDR3 bases are TGTGCCAGCAGCTTAGAGGGACCGGAGAACTACTACGAGCAGTACTTC.

This clonotype was detected many times. This chain links TRBV6-1 with TRBJ2-7; unclear D gene. The V end lost 10 bases, the J end lost 2 bases, and 0 bases lay between the germline ends. The CDR3 has 8 amino acids. The germline CDR1 and CDR2 sequences are MNHNS and SASEGT. In DNA, the CDR3 is TGTGCCACCTACGAGCAGTACTTC. It is translated as CATYEQYF.

This clonotype was observed a single time. The chain links TRBV5-6 to TRBJ1-5, with TRBD1 identical over 9 bases. This CDR3 spans 15 amino acids. The germline V gene encodes CDR1 SGHDT and CDR2 YYEEEE. V dropped 0 bases and J dropped 5; count of bases not matched to a gene: 3. The CDR3 region has the DNA TGTGCCAGCAGCTTGGGGGGACAGGGTTATCAGCCCCAGCATTTT. It translates to CASSLGGQGYQPQHF. Together with reference TRBV5-6 and TRBJ1-5, the CDR3 gives the full variable domain: DAGVTQSPTHLIKTRGQQVTLRCSPKSGHDTVSWYQQALGQGPQFIFQYYEEEERQRGNFPDRFSGHQFPNYSSELNVNALLLGDSALYLCASSLGGQGYQPQHFGDGTRLSIL.

This clonotype was observed many times. The V gene is TRBV27, the J gene TRBJ2-7, with 9 bases lining up with TRBD2. V shed 2 bases, J shed 2 bases, and the junction held 1 base outside the gene matches. The CDR3 has 14 amino acids. Per germline, CDR1 MNHEY and CDR2 SMNVEV (reference sequence). The CDR3 sequence: CASSLVAGAYEQYF. CDR3 sequence (DNA): TGTGCCAGCAGTTTAGTAGCGGGGGCCTACGAGCAGTACTTC.

The chain uses TRBV20-1 and TRBJ2-7, with D possibly TRBD2 on 5 matching bases. Germline V gives CDR1 DFQATT, CDR2 SNEGSKA (reference sequence). V lost 3 bases and J lost 2, with 14 bases in between. The CDR3 spans 14 residues. CDR3 residues: CSASALAATYEQYF. The CDR3 nucleotides are TGCAGTGCTAGCGCCCTAGCTGCCACCTACGAGCAGTACTTC.

This clonotype has ten or more counts. The V call is TRBV4-1, the J call TRBJ2-7; unclear D gene. Per the germline V gene, CDR1 is MGHRA and CDR2 is YSYEKL. V shed 0 bases and J shed 3 bases, with 12 bases lying between them. This CDR3 has 15 amino acids. For the CDR3, the DNA is TGCGCCAGCAGCCAAGATTTTACCCCGTTCTACGAGCAGTACTTC. As protein: CASSQDFTPFYEQYF.

The rearrangement joins TRBV20-1 to TRBJ2-7, with 9 bases fitting TRBD2. V was pared by 0 bases and J by 0 bases, with 3 bases of the junction left unmatched. Germline CDR1 and CDR2: DFQATT and SNEGSKA (reference sequence). This CDR3 spans 15 amino acids. The CDR3 reads CSARELAGLSYEQYF. The CDR3 DNA reads TGCAGTGCTAGAGAACTAGCGGGCCTCTCCTACGAGCAGTACTTC.

At least ten counts were recorded for this clonotype. The V and J genes are TRBV10-3 and TRBJ1-2; TRBD1 is a possible D gene (6 bases). The CDR3 spans 15 residues. Germline assignment: CDR1 ENHRY and CDR2 SYGVKD. The V end was cut by 5 bases, the J end by 6 bases, with 19 bases between. In DNA form, the CDR3 reads TGTGCCATCAGTCACCAGAGCCGGGGGGGCGATGGCTACACCTTC. It yields the protein CAISHQSRGGDGYTF.

At least ten counts were recorded for this clonotype. The genes are TRBV28 and TRBJ2-6; 8 bases align to TRBD1. J gave up 0 bases and V 5 bases, and 9 bases lay outside the gene matches. From germline, CDR1 is MDHEN and CDR2 SYDVKM. The CDR3 has 18 amino acids. DNA for the CDR3: TGTGCCAGCAGTCCTCACGGACAGGGCCGCTCTGGGGCCAACGTCCTGACTTTC. Translated, it gives CASSPHGQGRSGANVLTF.

This clonotype was detected ten times or more. This chain connects TRBV19 to TRBJ2-3; D call uncertain. Germline V gives CDR1 LNHDA, CDR2 SQIVND (reference sequence). There are 11 residues in the CDR3. The V end lost 5 bases, the J end lost 6 bases, and 6 bases lay between the germline ends. CDR3 nucleotides: TGTGCCAGTAGTGAGGTTGATACGCAGTATTTT. It encodes CASSEVDTQYF. The variable domain in full, with the rest retrieved from reference TRBV19 and TRBJ2-3, is DGGITQSPKYLFRKEGQNVTLSCEQNLNHDAMYWYRQDPGQGLRLIYYSQIVNDFQKGDIAEGYSVSREKKESFPLTVTSAQKNPTAFYLCASSEVDTQYFGPGTRLTVL.

This clonotype showed up many times. The gene calls are TRBV6-2 or TRBV6-3 and TRBJ2-2; no firm D call. Trimming took 8 bases from V and 3 from J, leaving 7 bases between them. Germline values: CDR1 MNHEY, CDR2 SVGEGT. This CDR3 contains 12 residues. This CDR3 is CASEGDTGELFF. CDR3 sequence (DNA): TGTGCCAGCGAAGGAGACACCGGGGAGCTGTTTTTT.

The chain uses TRBV20-1 and TRBJ1-6; 10 nucleotides match TRBD1. This CDR3 spans 14 amino acids. The ends lost 5 bases at V and 10 bases at J; junction bases unmatched: 8. From germline, CDR1 is DFQATT and CDR2 SNEGSKA (reference sequence). The CDR3 sequence is CSAPPGQGTSPLHF. CDR3 nucleotide sequence: TGCAGTGCTCCCCCGGGACAGGGGACCTCACCCCTCCACTTT.

This clonotype appeared many times. This chain links TRBV28 with TRBJ2-5, with D unresolved. Germline V lookup: CDR1 MDHEN, CDR2 SYDVKM. This CDR3 comprises 13 residues. V lost 9 bases and J 1 base, leaving 12 bases between the germline ends. In DNA form, the CDR3 reads TGTGCCAGTCGGGCTCTCGCCCAAGAGACCCAGTACTTC. Protein sequence: CASRALAQETQYF. Combining the CDR3 with reference TRBV28 and TRBJ2-5 gives the whole variable domain DVKVTQSSRYLVKRTGEKVFLECVQDMDHENMFWYRQDPGLGLRLIYFSYDVKMKEKGDIPEGYSVSREKKERFSLILESASTNQTSMYLCASRALAQETQYFGPGTRLLVL.

This clonotype was observed a handful of times. CDR3 in DNA: TGTGCCAGCAGTTTCGAAGGTGGTTCCCCGCTTTCCGCCAACGTCCTGACTTTC. Translation: CASSFEGGSPLSANVLTF. V gene TRBV28 combines with J gene TRBJ2-6; D is ambiguous. The CDR3 is made up of 18 amino acids. From germline, CDR1 is MDHEN and CDR2 SYDVKM. Trimming left V 3 bases short and J 7 bases short, with 22 bases between.

This clonotype appeared a few times. This chain connects TRBV5-5 to TRBJ2-4; 10 nucleotides line up with TRBD2. V was clipped by 4 bases and J by 7 bases; unmatched bases: 8. Germline loops: CDR1 SGHKS, CDR2 YYEKEE (reference sequence). The CDR3 consists of 15 residues. CDR3 nucleotides: TGTGCCAGCAGCATGAGCGGGGGGGCCTCGAACATTCAGTACTTC. Translation gives CASSMSGGASNIQYF.

This clonotype was detected many times. The chain couples TRBV27 to TRBJ1-2, with D uncertain. This CDR3 spans 15 amino acids. The V end lost 2 bases, the J end lost 1 base, and 11 bases lay between the germline ends. CDR1 is MNHEY, CDR2 SMNVEV, per germline (reference sequence). The CDR3 protein is CASSLSRRYNYGYTF. CDR3 bases: TGTGCCAGCAGTTTAAGCCGGCGCTATAACTATGGCTACACCTTC.

This chain joins TRBV7-2 and TRBJ2-7, with 8 bases lining up with TRBD2. The CDR3 totals 15 residues. V shed 2 bases and J 4 bases; nucleotides not matched to a gene: 7. Per germline, CDR1 SGHTA and CDR2 FQGNSA. CDR3 residues: CASSLWSGGPYEQYF. The CDR3 DNA sequence: TGTGCCAGCAGCTTATGGTCGGGGGGGCCTTACGAGCAGTACTTC.

The chain is built from TRBV2 and TRBJ1-3; D ambiguous. V lost 6 bases and J lost 3, with 9 bases in between. Germline loops: CDR1 SNHLY, CDR2 FYNNEI. CDR3 length: 13 residues. The CDR3 region has the DNA TGTGCCAGCAGAAGACTTTATGGAAACACCATATATTTT. Protein product: CASRRLYGNTIYF.

In this sample, this clonotype turned up many times. The genes are TRBV6-4 and TRBJ2-2; TRBD1 agrees at 8 bases. Trimming cost V 7 bases and J 2 bases; bases outside gene matches: 12. Germline V CDR1 and CDR2: MRHNA, SNTAGT. This CDR3 contains 17 residues. CDR3 region: CASTMLAGQGNTGELFF. The CDR3 coding sequence is TGTGCCAGCACAATGCTCGCTGGACAGGGAAACACCGGGGAGCTGTTTTTT.

This clonotype showed up many times. The rearrangement joins TRBV28 to TRBJ2-3; D is uncertain. Germline assignment: CDR1 MDHEN and CDR2 SYDVKM. Trimming took off 7 bases at V and 3 bases at J, with 8 bases between the two ends. The CDR3 is made up of 12 amino acids. As DNA, the CDR3 is TGTGCCAGCACCTCTGTGACAGATACGCAGTATTTT. This gives the protein CASTSVTDTQYF.

This clonotype was seen a handful of times. The chain's CDR3 is CASSPGRDPDTQYF. CDR3 in DNA: TGCGCCAGCAGCCCTGGACGAGACCCAGATACGCAGTATTTT. The chain links TRBV4-3 to TRBJ2-3; D is ambiguous. CDR1 and CDR2 (germline): LGHNA, YSLEER. CDR3 length: 14 amino acids. Trimming shortened V by 4 bases and J by 4 bases, and 12 bases separated the two germline ends.

The chain joins TRBV20-1 to TRBJ2-5; 10 bases map to TRBD2. Germline loops: CDR1 DFQATT, CDR2 SNEGSKA (reference sequence). The CDR3 covers 13 residues. Losses at the gene ends were 3 bases for V and 4 bases for J; bases not matched to a gene: 2. CDR3 nucleotide sequence: TGCAGTGCTAGGGTAGCGGGGGGAGAGACCCAGTACTTC. Encoded protein: CSARVAGGETQYF.

The rearrangement joins TRBV4-3 to TRBJ1-2, with 8 bases fitting TRBD1. The germline CDR1 and CDR2 sequences are LGHNA and YSLEER. The ends lost 3 bases at V and 7 bases at J; junction bases unmatched: 13. The length of the CDR3 is 16 residues. This chain's CDR3 is CASSHPGGQGAGGYTF. In DNA form, the CDR3 reads TGCGCCAGCAGCCACCCAGGGGGGCAGGGGGCCGGTGGCTACACCTTC.

This clonotype was found a few times. V is TRBV12-3 or TRBV12-4 and J is TRBJ2-2; possible D gene TRBD1, 6 bases. The length of the CDR3 is 13 residues. V dropped 6 bases and J dropped 6 bases, with 11 bases sitting between them. This chain's CDR3 is CASSPGQPGELFF. CDR3 sequence (DNA): TGTGCCAGCAGCCCCGGACAGCCCGGGGAGCTGTTTTTT.

The V gene is TRBV6-2 or TRBV6-3, the J gene TRBJ2-7; D is possibly TRBD1 or TRBD2 (5 bases each). The germline V and J ends were trimmed by 0 bases and 2 bases, with 11 bases remaining between them. The germline gives CDR1 MNHEY, CDR2 SVGEGT. The CDR3 is 15 residues long. The CDR3 region is CASSYSASRAYEQYF. The DNA of the CDR3 is TGTGCCAGCAGTTACTCGGCTAGCAGGGCCTACGAGCAGTACTTC.